This is a list of T cell receptor beta chains from one sample in a study of immune evolution from preneoplasia to lung adenocarcinoma. TCRdb's copy holds only in-frame clones and misses some; the assay was immunoSEQ multiplex PCR. The sample has about 4,100 clones, around four fifths seen once. The sequencing sample was made of FFPE adjacent normal lung tissue. The receptors were gathered from a donor of 70 years or more with lung adenocarcinoma. CDR3s include the opening cysteine and the closing phenylalanine or tryptophan. The D gene is left open where the match is weak. Size is omitted from some rows. Given values are once, few, many or a class for expanded clones.

size,J,D,V,CDR3,DNA
.,TRBJ2-5,TRBD1,TRBV4-3,CASSQKMTGGYQETQYF,TGCGCCAGCAGCCAGAAGATGACAGGGGGGTACCAAGAGACCCAGTACTTC
.,TRBJ1-6,TRBD1,TRBV7-6,CASSLQGVHSPLHF,TGTGCCAGCAGCCTACAGGGGGTACATTCACCCCTCCACTTT
.,TRBJ1-1,TRBD1,TRBV5-6,CASSRPGQQNTEAFF,TGTGCCAGCAGTCGCCCGGGACAGCAGAACACTGAAGCTTTCTTT
.,TRBJ2-7,.,TRBV7-2,CASSPGSRVGSYEQYF,TGTGCCAGCAGCCCAGGGTCCCGAGTGGGATCCTACGAGCAGTACTTC
.,TRBJ1-1,.,TRBV28,CASSSTGVTNTEAFF,TGTGCCAGCAGTTCGACCGGGGTCACGAACACTGAAGCTTTCTTT
.,TRBJ2-7,.,TRBV7-2,CASSYFLGEQYF,TGTGCCAGCAGTTACTTTTTAGGAGAGCAGTACTTC
.,TRBJ2-1,.,TRBV6-4,CASSPGQGRNEQFF,TGTGCCAGCAGCCCCGGGCAGGGCCGGAATGAGCAGTTCTTC
.,TRBJ2-5,.,TRBV5-1,CASSFQETQYF,TGCGCCAGCAGCTTCCAAGAGACCCAGTACTTC
.,TRBJ2-3,TRBD2,TRBV2,CASSDGLAGVGDTQYF,TGTGCCAGCAGTGACGGTCTAGCGGGAGTAGGAGATACGCAGTATTTT
.,TRBJ2-2,.,TRBV9,CASTLADTGELFF,TGTGCCAGCACCTTAGCGGACACCGGGGAGCTGTTTTTT
.,TRBJ2-7,TRBD2,TRBV30,CAWSGGAGEQYF,TGTGCCTGGTCGGGGGGGGCCGGCGAGCAGTACTTC
.,TRBJ2-3,.,TRBV5-1,CASSLDLANGADTQYF,TGCGCCAGCAGCTTGGACTTAGCAAACGGGGCAGATACGCAGTATTTT
once,TRBJ2-1,.,TRBV28,CASILGRKRYNEQFF,TGTGCCAGCATCCTCGGGAGAAAGAGATACAATGAGCAGTTCTTC
.,TRBJ2-7,.,TRBV5-6,CASSPVEAYEQYF,TGTGCCAGCAGCCCGGTGGAGGCCTACGAGCAGTACTTC
.,TRBJ2-6,.,TRBV19,CASSRWDSNSGANVLTF,TGTGCCAGTAGTAGGTGGGACTCCAATTCTGGGGCCAACGTCCTGACTTTC
.,TRBJ2-7,.,TRBV19,CASSIGTASYEQYF,TGTGCCAGTAGTATAGGGACAGCCTCCTACGAGCAGTACTTC
.,TRBJ1-1,.,TRBV18,CASSPIRGDTEAFF,TGTGCCAGCTCACCCATAAGAGGGGACACTGAAGCTTTCTTT
.,TRBJ2-7,TRBD2,TRBV7-2,CASSPSSGNEQYF,TGTGCCAGCAGCCCCTCCAGCGGGAACGAGCAGTACTTC
few,TRBJ2-5,TRBD2,TRBV19,CASSRLAGSIQTQYF,TGTGCCAGTAGTCGACTAGCAGGGTCGATCCAGACCCAGTACTTC
.,TRBJ2-7,.,TRBV29-1,CSVRQSSYEQYF,TGCAGCGTTCGACAGAGCTCCTACGAGCAGTACTTC
few,TRBJ1-1,.,TRBV27,CASKEGRMNTEAFF,TGTGCCAGTAAAGAAGGACGGATGAACACTGAAGCTTTCTTT
once,TRBJ2-7,TRBD1,TRBV9,CASSVETGGTYEQYF,TGTGCCAGCAGCGTAGAAACAGGGGGAACCTACGAGCAGTACTTC
.,TRBJ2-7,.,TRBV19,CASSRVEGIAYEQYF,TGTGCCAGTTCTCGCGTTGAGGGTATAGCCTACGAGCAGTACTTC
.,TRBJ1-2,.,TRBV9,CASSVGLAYDYGYTF,TGTGCCAGCAGCGTAGGATTGGCCTACGACTATGGCTACACCTTC
.,TRBJ2-2,.,TRBV5-8,CASSITQRSFDTGELFF,TGTGCCAGCAGCATAACCCAGCGGAGTTTCGACACCGGGGAGCTGTTTTTT
few,TRBJ2-3,.,TRBV2,CASRELPWGTDTQYF,TGTGCCAGCAGAGAACTGCCATGGGGCACAGATACGCAGTATTTT
.,TRBJ2-3,.,TRBV9,CASSGGLPGTDTQYF,TGTGCCAGCAGCGGCGGCCTCCCAGGCACAGATACGCAGTATTTT
.,TRBJ1-1,.,TRBV6-5,CASSTGTALDGAFF,TGTGCCAGCAGCACCGGGACGGCTCTCGATGGGGCTTTCTTT
.,TRBJ2-7,.,TRBV6-1,CASTRFYEQYF,TGTGCCAGCACGCGTTTCTACGAGCAGTACTTC
.,TRBJ2-6,.,TRBV11-2,CASSPQSGGANVLTF,TGTGCCAGCAGCCCGCAATCGGGCGGGGCCAACGTCCTGACTTTC
.,TRBJ1-3,TRBD1,TRBV4-2,CASSPGGTGNTIYF,TGTGCCAGCAGCCCAGGGGGAACTGGAAACACCATATATTTT
.,TRBJ2-1,.,TRBV4-2,CASSQTGTNEQFF,TGTGCCAGCAGCCAGACCGGAACAAATGAGCAGTTCTTC
.,TRBJ2-1,.,TRBV6-6,CASSLGAPEGNEQFF,TGTGCCAGCAGCCTCGGGGCGCCAGAGGGCAATGAGCAGTTCTTC
.,TRBJ2-1,TRBD1,TRBV6-6,CASDLQGLETNEQFF,TGTGCCAGCGACCTACAGGGGTTGGAAACCAATGAGCAGTTCTTC
.,TRBJ1-1,.,TRBV7-8,CASSTHFDMNTEAFF,TGTGCCAGCAGCACACATTTTGACATGAACACTGAAGCTTTCTTT
.,TRBJ2-1,TRBD1,TRBV14,CASSQTLPRTGALGGSNEQFF,TGTGCCAGCAGCCAAACACTCCCCAGGACAGGGGCGCTTGGGGGGTCAAATGAGCAGTTCTTC
.,TRBJ2-3,.,TRBV6-5,CASSYLLADTQYF,TGTGCCAGCAGTTACCTACTAGCAGATACGCAGTATTTT
few,TRBJ2-3,.,TRBV10-1,CASSALASLTDTQYF,TGCGCCAGCAGTGCTCTAGCGTCCCTCACAGATACGCAGTATTTT
.,TRBJ1-5,TRBD1,TRBV5-1,CASSDTGGSNQPQHF,TGCGCCAGCAGCGATACAGGGGGGAGCAATCAGCCCCAGCATTTT
.,TRBJ2-5,.,TRBV5-4,CASSLDQGLGETQYF,TGTGCCAGCAGCTTGGACCAGGGATTGGGAGAGACCCAGTACTTC
.,TRBJ2-2,.,TRBV28,CASSPLTARTGELFF,TGTGCCAGCAGCCCCCTTACAGCAAGAACCGGGGAGCTGTTTTTT
.,TRBJ2-2,TRBD1,TRBV7-9,CASSPDRANTGELFF,TGTGCCAGCAGCCCCGACAGGGCGAACACCGGGGAGCTGTTTTTT
.,TRBJ2-5,.,TRBV7-6,CASGPEVPKETQYF,TGTGCCAGCGGCCCAGAGGTGCCCAAAGAGACCCAGTACTTC
few,TRBJ1-1,.,TRBV5-1,CASSLVGGLPNTEAFF,TGCGCCAGCAGCTTGGTTGGGGGCCTACCGAACACTGAAGCTTTCTTT
.,TRBJ2-7,.,TRBV5-1,CASSLGITTYEQYF,TGCGCCAGCAGCTTGGGGATCACAACCTACGAGCAGTACTTC
.,TRBJ2-3,TRBD2,TRBV6-6,CASGLAGAGDTQYF,TGTGCCAGCGGGTTAGCGGGAGCGGGAGATACGCAGTATTTT
large,TRBJ2-2,TRBD1,TRBV13,CASSGTDTGELFF,TGTGCCAGCAGCGGGACAGACACCGGGGAGCTGTTTTTT
.,TRBJ1-2,.,TRBV6-1,CASSEDRAGNYGYTF,TGTGCCAGCAGTGAAGATAGGGCAGGGAACTATGGCTACACCTTC
.,TRBJ2-7,.,TRBV11-1,CASSYADEQYF,TGTGCCAGCAGCTACGCCGACGAGCAGTACTTC
.,TRBJ2-7,TRBD1,TRBV7-9,CASSLEGGGTGSYEQYF,TGTGCCAGCAGCTTAGAAGGGGGGGGGACAGGGTCCTACGAGCAGTACTTC
.,TRBJ2-3,TRBD2,TRBV7-9,CASSLGAAGGPGDTQYF,TGTGCCAGCAGCTTAGGCGCAGCGGGAGGGCCGGGGGATACGCAGTATTTT
once,TRBJ1-5,.,TRBV18,CASSPAGQPQHF,TGTGCCAGCTCACCTGCTGGCCAGCCCCAGCATTTT
.,TRBJ2-2,TRBD1,TRBV7-2,CASSPRFVRGKETGELFF,TGTGCCAGCAGCCCGAGATTCGTCAGGGGGAAGGAAACCGGGGAGCTGTTTTTT
once,TRBJ2-7,.,TRBV4-2,CASSQRKGYEQYF,TGTGCCAGCAGCCAACGGAAGGGTTACGAGCAGTACTTC
.,TRBJ2-1,TRBD2,TRBV28,CASSPRLAGGNEQFF,TGTGCCAGCAGTCCCCGACTAGCGGGCGGCAATGAGCAGTTCTTC
.,TRBJ2-1,.,TRBV18,CASSPASSNNEQFF,TGTGCCAGCTCACCGGCCAGCTCCAACAATGAGCAGTTCTTC
once,TRBJ2-2,.,TRBV7-3,CASSPGQTDTGELFF,TGTGCCAGCAGCCCCGGACAGACAGACACCGGGGAGCTGTTTTTT